The entry that follows covers one T cell receptor (beta chain) sequence. This sample is drawn from a study of blood T cell repertoires in COVID-19. Across the study: Acute and convalescent COVID-19 specimens originated in the United States, Italy and Spain. PBMCs, B-cell-depleted T cells, or T cells provided the cDNA or gDNA that made up the material.

The CDR3 length is 16 residues. Trimming took 5 bases from V and 8 from J; bases not matched to a gene: 10. Germline-derived CDR1 and CDR2 are SGHTA and FQGNSA. Generated by immunoSEQ multiplex PCR, the TCRdb table keeps only in-frame clones and is missing some. The sample consists of under 250,000 clones, around 83% of them appearing once. The receptor was derived from a woman in her late teens or twenties with acute or convalescent COVID-19. This chain joins TRBV7-2 and TRBJ2-1, with 12 bases aligning to TRBD2. Sample: peripheral blood. CDR3 DNA: TGTGCCAGCAGCACAAGACCTAGCGGGAGGGGGGATGAGCAGTTCTTC. Translated: CASSTRPSGRGDEQFF.